The T cell receptor (beta chain) described here comes from a study of T-cell memory formation after mild COVID-19. General study results and limits: CD4+ contracting clones were found mainly in CM and EM, and CD8+ ones in EMRA.

In the case of this clonotype: What it binds is unknown.

TCRdb reprocessed the 5' RACE reads via MiXCR and lists one record per CDR3 protein. This table holds more than 450,000 distinct CDR3 sequences, about 20% found once. V lost 1 base and J 10 bases, leaving 13 bases between the germline ends. Germline CDR1 is SGHTA and CDR2 is FQGNSA. The CDR3 contains 13 residues. This rearrangement joins TRBV7-2 to TRBJ1-1; D not certain. The clonotype originates from an adult woman who had mild COVID-19 (a few samples of this study predate the infection). Cell type and time point are not known. The sequenced sample was PBMCs or a T cell subset sorted from them (not recorded which). The CDR3 coding sequence is TGTGCCAGCAGCTTAGGTCAAACTTTGGGAGCTTTCTTT. Protein: CASSLGQTLGAFF.